Below, 7 T cell receptor beta chains from the same sample are listed, as sequenced in a study of cytomegalovirus exposure and HLA in healthy donors. The PCR contained 60 Vbeta and 13 Jbeta primers. Sequenced by immunoSEQ multiplex PCR; TCRdb stores in-frame clones only, minus some. The table has roughly 130,000 clones, around 8.5% seen once. The source material was PBMCs. The source of these receptors is a middle-aged man in good health and CMV-seronegative.

Comment on this clone: The sample carries other DNA sequences with the same CDR3. The chain employs TRBV10-3 and TRBJ2-1; 8 bases fit TRBD1. Looked up from germline, CDR1 is ENHRY and CDR2 is SYGVKD. Germline trimming cut 6 bases from V and 8 bases from J; bases unmatched to any gene: 3. CDR3 length equals 12 residues. This CDR3 reads CAISGQGYEQFF. The CDR3 bases are TGTGCCATCAGCGGACAGGGCTATGAGCAGTTCTTC.

The chain combines TRBV5-6 with TRBJ2-5; 8 positions match TRBD1. V dropped 4 bases and J dropped 5; count of bases not matched to a gene: 7. The CDR3 loop spans 14 amino acids. Germline CDR1 reads SGHDT; CDR2 reads YYEEEE. The CDR3 nucleotides read TGTGCCAGCAGCCGGCGGACAGGGCGGGAGACCCAGTACTTC. It specifies CASSRRTGRETQYF.

The genes are TRBV4-3 and TRBJ1-6; D is unclear. CDR1 LGHNA and CDR2 YSLEER come from the germline V gene. V was cut by 1 base and J by 7 bases, with 8 bases left in between. The CDR3 covers 14 residues. The CDR3 sequence: CASSQVPGNSPLHF. CDR3 DNA: TGCGCCAGCAGCCAAGTCCCAGGCAATTCACCCCTCCACTTT.

In nucleotides, the CDR3 is TGCAGCGTTGTTGGAGGTCCTCCGAGGGGGGGTCTACTCAATGAGCAGTTCTTC. Translation gives CSVVGGPPRGGLLNEQFF. The chain is built from TRBV29-1 and TRBJ2-1; weak D call: TRBD2 (7 bases). Trimming shortened V by 4 bases and J by 6 bases, and 28 bases separated the two germline ends. The CDR3 totals 18 residues. In germline, CDR1 is SQVTM, CDR2 ANQGSEA.

Note on this clone: Likely a read error: the CDR3 ends without its conserved phenylalanine or tryptophan. The chain has TRBV10-3 and TRBJ2-7; 9 bases match TRBD1. CDR1 and CDR2 from the germline V gene are ENHRY and SYGVKD. V was pared by 8 bases and J by 3 bases, with 5 bases of the junction left unmatched. The CDR3 contains 13 residues. CDR3: CAIRRDRDYEQYL. CDR3 nucleotide sequence: TGTGCCATCCGCCGGGACAGGGACTACGAGCAGTACCTC.

This clone has more than one count but fewer than ten. The rearrangement joins TRBV27 to TRBJ1-3, with D possibly matching TRBD1 (6 bases). The CDR3 is 15 residues long. Trimming pared 5 bases from V and 4 bases from J, leaving 15 bases between. Germline CDR1 and CDR2: MNHEY and SMNVEV (reference sequence). The CDR3 DNA sequence: TGTGCCAGCAGTCTGACAGGTACTAACGGAAACACCATATATTTT. Translation gives CASSLTGTNGNTIYF.

CDR3 amino acids: CASSPTTSGEPKNIQYF. CDR3 nucleotide sequence: TGTGCCAGCAGTCCGACGACTAGCGGGGAGCCCAAAAACATTCAGTACTTC. The chain recombines TRBV27 with TRBJ2-4, with TRBD2 matching 11 bases. The germline V gene has CDR1 MNHEY and CDR2 SMNVEV (reference sequence). This CDR3 comprises 17 residues. The V segment lost 5 bases and the J segment 2 bases; nucleotides outside the gene matches: 8.